The clone carrying this T cell receptor (beta chain) was detected only once. This sample is drawn from a study of blood T cell repertoires in COVID-19. Across the study: Whether acute or convalescent, the COVID-19 samples came from the United States, Italy and Spain. The analysed material was cDNA or gDNA that came from T cells, B-cell-depleted T cells, or PBMCs.

Authors' processing steps: How many nucleated cells were present was estimated from reference gene primer amplification. Some clones are missing from TCRdb's copy, which holds only in-frame ones; the method was immunoSEQ multiplex PCR. That table is the source of V, J and clone size, and D and trimming were worked out from the DNA. Of 300,000 to 350,000 clones in the sample, roughly 90% were seen once. Germline V gives CDR1 SGHRS, CDR2 YFSETQ. Trimming at V came to 7 bases and at J to 8 bases, leaving 7 bases not matched to a gene. This CDR3 is built from 15 residues. Across 20 to 25 US areas, participants ranged in age from about 18 to 89 years.

This chain joins TRBV5-1 and TRBJ2-1; 15 nucleotides line up with TRBD2. Sequencing input: PBMCs or T cells enriched from blood (not recorded which). The sequence came from a woman aged 18-29 years with acute COVID-19. The CDR3 DNA follows: TGCGCCAGCGGACCTCGGACTAGCGGGAGGGATGAGCAGTTCTTC. Translating gives CASGPRTSGRDEQFF.